This T cell receptor beta chain was captured by sequencing in a study of T cell responses to AZD1222 COVID-19 vaccine. The wider study: Researchers grouped second doses given at about 4 or about 12 weeks into one pool. Whole-study findings and limits: Only 6 or 7 AZD1222 recipients tested seropositive at baseline. Repertoires in all cases were sampled only once the peak T cell response had passed. The donor cohort was predominantly white British with a female majority, and clonal diversity may have been underestimated.

In the case of this clone: No antigen is known for it.

The trim removed 5 bases at V and 6 bases at J, leaving 12 bases unmatched. This CDR3 has 16 amino acids. CDR1 is MDHEN, CDR2 SYDVKM, per germline. Sequenced by immunoSEQ multiplex PCR; TCRdb stores in-frame clones only, minus some. This table has just over 60,000 clones, roughly 80% appearing once. This material consisted of peripheral blood, taken on day 0 of AZD1222 vaccination. The clonotype was recovered from an adult in good health. The V and J genes are TRBV28 and TRBJ2-2; 7 nucleotides agree with TRBD1. The CDR3 region has the DNA TGTGCCAGCAGTCCACCCGACAGGGTAGGCGCCGGGGAGCTGTTTTTT. Encoded protein: CASSPPDRVGAGELFF.